This entry describes one TCR beta chain. What it binds is unknown. This sample is drawn from a study of CD8+ T cells in alopecia areata. Overall study: At a dose of 5 to 10 mg twice daily, oral tofacitinib was given to treated patients.

It was cDNA, reverse transcribed from extracted RNA, that served as the sequencing template. Assay used: immunoSEQ multiplex PCR; TCRdb lists only in-frame clones, some missing. Of approximately 66,000 clones listed, roughly three fifths are singletons. Points from the study as a whole: Affected lesional scalp, above all in alopecia totalis/universalis, was more clonal than normal scalp.

CDR1 SGHVS and CDR2 FQNEAQ come from the germline V gene. The CDR3 runs 18 residues. V shed 5 bases and J 3 bases; nucleotides not matched to a gene: 17. Both peripheral blood and punch biopsies of lesional scalp skin were obtained from patients who had alopecia areata. The J gene is TRBJ1-1, the V gene TRBV7-8; 8 bases line up with TRBD1. The sequence was obtained from a human donor with alopecia areata. The sample in question was CD8+ T cells sorted from blood, obtained at week 0. CDR3 protein: CASSTSTGEGPGDTEAFF. The CDR3 DNA reads as TGTGCCAGCAGCACATCGACAGGGGAGGGGCCGGGGGACACTGAAGCTTTCTTT.